The T cell receptor beta chain under discussion was sequenced for a study of beta chain features in type 1 diabetes. The germline CDR1 and CDR2 sequences are MGHRA and YSYEKL. There are 12 residues in the CDR3. V dropped 0 bases and J dropped 5 bases, with 4 bases sitting between them. Whole-study findings and limits: For Type 1 diabetes patients, all four CD4+ subsets carried TCRB CDR3s that were moderately but significantly shorter.

This clone was detected a few times. Antigen unknown. Other nucleotide sequences from this sample produce the same CDR3. The authors reverse transcribed all of the isolated RNA, so sequencing captured expressed TCRB transcripts. Repertoires were generated with immunoSEQ multiplex PCR, while TCRdb's copy carries only in-frame clones and drops some. This table has 500,000 to 850,000 clones, about 14% appearing once. The receptor's source is a young man with type 1 diabetes. Sequencing input: naive CD4+ T cells from blood. This chain uses TRBV4-1 with TRBJ2-5; D gene uncertain. The chain's CDR3 is CASSQEGETQYF. Here the CDR3 DNA reads TGCGCCAGCAGCCAAGAGGGGGAGACCCAGTACTTC.